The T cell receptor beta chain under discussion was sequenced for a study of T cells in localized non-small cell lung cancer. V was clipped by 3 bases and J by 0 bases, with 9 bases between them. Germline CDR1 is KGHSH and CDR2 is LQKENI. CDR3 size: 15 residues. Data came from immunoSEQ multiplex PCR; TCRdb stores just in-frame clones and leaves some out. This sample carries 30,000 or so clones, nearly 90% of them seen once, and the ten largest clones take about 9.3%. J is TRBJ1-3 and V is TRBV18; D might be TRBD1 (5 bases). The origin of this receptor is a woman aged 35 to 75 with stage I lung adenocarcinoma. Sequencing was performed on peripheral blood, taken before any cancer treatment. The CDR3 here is CASSPGASSGNTIYF. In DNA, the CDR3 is TGTGCCAGCTCACCTGGGGCGAGCTCTGGAAACACCATATATTTT.